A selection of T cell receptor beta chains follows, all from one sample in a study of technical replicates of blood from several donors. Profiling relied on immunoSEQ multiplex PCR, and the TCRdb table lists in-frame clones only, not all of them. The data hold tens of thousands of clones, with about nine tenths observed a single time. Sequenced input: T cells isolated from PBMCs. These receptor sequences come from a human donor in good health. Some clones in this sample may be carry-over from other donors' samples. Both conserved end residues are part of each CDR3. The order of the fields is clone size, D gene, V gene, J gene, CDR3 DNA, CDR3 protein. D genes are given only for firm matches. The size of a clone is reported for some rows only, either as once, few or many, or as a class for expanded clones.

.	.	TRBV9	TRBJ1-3	TGTGCCAGCAGCGTGTCACAGGGTTCTGGAAACACCATATATTTT	CASSVSQGSGNTIYF
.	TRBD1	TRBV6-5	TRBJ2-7	TGTGCCAGCAGTCTGGGGGACAGGGCCTACGAGCAGTACTTC	CASSLGDRAYEQYF
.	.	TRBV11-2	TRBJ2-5	TGTGCCAGCAGCTTAGTCGGTGGCAGGGTAAAAGAGACCCAGTACTTC	CASSLVGGRVKETQYF
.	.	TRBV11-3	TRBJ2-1	TGTGCCAGCAGCACGACAGCTGACGTGGGCAATGAGCAGTTCTTC	CASSTTADVGNEQFF
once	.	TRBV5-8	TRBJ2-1	TGTGCCAGCACCCCGGGTCTGGCGATTGCCTACAATGAGCAGTTCTTC	CASTPGLAIAYNEQFF
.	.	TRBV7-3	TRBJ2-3	TGTGCCAGCGCCGAAATGGCCGTCACAGATACGCAGTATTTT	CASAEMAVTDTQYF
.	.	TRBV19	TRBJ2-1	TGTGCCAGTAGTATGGGAGAAGGCTACAATGAGCAGTTCTTC	CASSMGEGYNEQFF
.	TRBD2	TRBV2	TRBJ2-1	TGTGCCAGGGGGCTTGGTAGCGGGAGCAATGAGCAGTTCTTC	CARGLGSGSNEQFF
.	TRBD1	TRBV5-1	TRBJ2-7	TGCGCCAGCAGCTGGACCCGGGACAGTGCCGAGCAGTACTTC	CASSWTRDSAEQYF
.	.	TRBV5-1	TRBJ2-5	TGCGCCAGCAGCCCAACAGGGTACCAAGAGACCCAGTACTTC	CASSPTGYQETQYF
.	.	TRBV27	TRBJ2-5	TGTGCCAGCAGTAACGGGGGTAGGTTAGAGACCCAGTACTTC	CASSNGGRLETQYF
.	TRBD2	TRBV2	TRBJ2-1	TGTGCCAGCAGTGCCCCCAGGACTAGCGGGAGCGAGAGCTCCTACAATGAGCAGTTCTTC	CASSAPRTSGSESSYNEQFF
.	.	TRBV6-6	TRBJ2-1	TGTGCCAGCAGTTACTCAGCAACAGGGAATGAGCAGTTCTTC	CASSYSATGNEQFF
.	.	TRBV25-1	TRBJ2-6	TGTGCCAGCAGTGAACTAGGACTCTCTGGGGCCAACGTCCTGACTTTC	CASSELGLSGANVLTF
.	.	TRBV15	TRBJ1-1	TGTGCCACCAGCAGTGAGGGGGGGCTGAGGGCTTTCTTT	CATSSEGGLRAFF
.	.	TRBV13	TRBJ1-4	TGTGCCAGCAGCTCAGGGCAGTCTCCAACTAATGAAAAACTGTTTTTT	CASSSGQSPTNEKLFF
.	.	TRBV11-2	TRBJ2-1	TGTGCCAGCAGCTTTGGTACAGACTCCTACAATGAGCAGTTCTTC	CASSFGTDSYNEQFF
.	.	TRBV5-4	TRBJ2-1	TGTGCCAGCAGCTTCCTAGGAGGCGGGGATGAGCAGTTCTTC	CASSFLGGGDEQFF
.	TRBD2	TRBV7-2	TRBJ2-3	TGTGCCAGCAGCCTACAGACTAGCGGAGATACGCAGTATTTT	CASSLQTSGDTQYF
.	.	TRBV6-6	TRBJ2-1	TGTGCCAGCAGGACTAGGGTGAATACTGAGCAGTTCTTC	CASRTRVNTEQFF
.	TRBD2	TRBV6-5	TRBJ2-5	TGTGCCAGCAGTCGGACTAGCGGGCAAGAGACCCAGTACTTC	CASSRTSGQETQYF
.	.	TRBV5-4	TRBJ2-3	TGTGCCAGCAGCTTGGCCGGGACAGATACGCAGTATTTT	CASSLAGTDTQYF
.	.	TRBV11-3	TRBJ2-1	TGTGCCAGCAGCTCTGGGCTGACCTCCTACAATGAGCAGTTCTTC	CASSSGLTSYNEQFF
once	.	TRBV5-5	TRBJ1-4	TGTGCCAGCAGCTTGGACAGGGTAGGTGAAAAACTGTTTTTT	CASSLDRVGEKLFF
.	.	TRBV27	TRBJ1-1	TGTGCCAGCAGTTTCACAGGGCCAACTGAAGCTTTCTTT	CASSFTGPTEAFF
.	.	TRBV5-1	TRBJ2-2	TGCGCCAGCAGCTTGATAGGCAGGGGACTATCTAGGGAGCTGTTTTTT	CASSLIGRGLSRELFF
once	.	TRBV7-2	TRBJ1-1	TGTGCCAGCAGCTTTTCTTCCACTGAAGCTTTCTTT	CASSFSSTEAFF
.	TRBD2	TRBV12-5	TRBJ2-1	TGTGCTAGTGGTCCACCGGGACTAGCGGGAGGGAATGAGCAGTTCTTC	CASGPPGLAGGNEQFF
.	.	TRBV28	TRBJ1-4	TGTGCCAGTTCTCTCTCTAGGGGCGCGACGGAAAAACTGTTTTTT	CASSLSRGATEKLFF
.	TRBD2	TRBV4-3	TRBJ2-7	TGCGCCAGCAGCCAAGGACGACTAGCGGGGTCCTACGAGCAGTACTTC	CASSQGRLAGSYEQYF
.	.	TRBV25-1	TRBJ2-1	TGTGCCAGCAGCCCCCGGCATGAGGGGCAGTTCTTC	CASSPRHEGQFF
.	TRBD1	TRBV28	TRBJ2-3	TGTGCCAGCAGACGCATAGCAGGGGGCCTGACAGATACGCAGTATTTT	CASRRIAGGLTDTQYF
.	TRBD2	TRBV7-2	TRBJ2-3	TGTGCCAGCAGCTTTAACGGGAGGCCTAGCACAGATACGCAGTATTTT	CASSFNGRPSTDTQYF
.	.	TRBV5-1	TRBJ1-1	TGCGCCAGCAGCTTCCGGGAGGGCACTGAAGCTTTCTTT	CASSFREGTEAFF
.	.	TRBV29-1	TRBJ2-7	TGCAGCGCCCTGGGACTGTACTACGAGCAGTACTTC	CSALGLYYEQYF
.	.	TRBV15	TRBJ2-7	TGTGCCACCAGCAGAGTCCGGACAGACTCCTACGAGCAGTACTTC	CATSRVRTDSYEQYF
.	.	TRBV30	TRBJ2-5	TGTGCCTTACGACAGAAAGAAGAGACCCAGTACTTC	CALRQKEETQYF
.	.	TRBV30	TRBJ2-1	TGTGCCTGGAGTGTAGGGGATTGGGCGAGGTCGGGCTTAAATGAGCAGTTCTTC	CAWSVGDWARSGLNEQFF
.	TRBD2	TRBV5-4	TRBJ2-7	TGTGCCAGCAGCTTGGAACTAGCGGGAGACGAGCAGTACTTC	CASSLELAGDEQYF
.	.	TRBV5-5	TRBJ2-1	TGTGCCAGCAGCACCGGGAACTACAATGAGCAGTTCTTC	CASSTGNYNEQFF
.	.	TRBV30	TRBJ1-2	TGTGCCTGGACCTCAGGGAACCAGGATGGCTACACCTTC	CAWTSGNQDGYTF
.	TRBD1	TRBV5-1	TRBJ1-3	TGCGCCAGCAGCTGGGACAGTGTTAGAAACACCATATATTTT	CASSWDSVRNTIYF
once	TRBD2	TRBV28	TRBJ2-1	TGTGCCAGCAGCAGGACTAGCGGATCCTACAATGAGCAGTTCTTC	CASSRTSGSYNEQFF
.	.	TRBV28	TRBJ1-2	TGTGCCAGCAGTTACAGGAGACATGGCTACACCTTC	CASSYRRHGYTF